The rows below give T cell receptor beta chains drawn from one sample of a study of T cell responses to AZD1222 COVID-19 vaccine. TCRdb keeps only in-frame clones here, not all; method: immunoSEQ multiplex PCR. Of 25,000 or so clones in the sample, roughly 90% were seen once. This specimen was peripheral blood, taken 28 days after the second AZD1222 dose. The receptor source for this set is an adult who received the AZD1222 COVID-19 vaccine. Both conserved end residues are part of each CDR3. Each record gives: CDR3 protein, CDR3 DNA, D gene, clone size, V gene, J gene. D genes are given only for firm matches. Clone sizes are given selectively: once, few, many, or a class where the clone is expanded.

cdr3_aa: CASSVGLEARNTIYF; cdr3_nt: TGTGCCAGCAGCGTAGGACTGGAAGCCAGGAACACCATATATTTT; d_call: -; clone_size: -; v_call: TRBV9; j_call: TRBJ1-3
cdr3_aa: CASSPLADLSGANVLTF; cdr3_nt: TGTGCCAGCTCACCATTGGCGGACCTCTCTGGGGCCAACGTCCTGACTTTC; d_call: -; clone_size: once; v_call: TRBV18; j_call: TRBJ2-6
cdr3_aa: CASSGLDGRGDTGELFF; cdr3_nt: TGCGCCAGCAGCGGTTTGGACGGGAGGGGGGACACCGGGGAGCTGTTTTTT; d_call: TRBD2; clone_size: -; v_call: TRBV4-3; j_call: TRBJ2-2
cdr3_aa: CASRKSGVYQPQHF; cdr3_nt: TGTGCCAGCAGAAAATCTGGGGTTTATCAGCCCCAGCATTTT; d_call: -; clone_size: -; v_call: TRBV6-5; j_call: TRBJ1-5
cdr3_aa: CASSQDRGTEAFF; cdr3_nt: TGTGCCAGCAGCCAGGACAGGGGCACTGAAGCTTTCTTT; d_call: TRBD1; clone_size: -; v_call: TRBV7-9; j_call: TRBJ1-1
cdr3_aa: CAIRLAGGGGTEAFF; cdr3_nt: TGTGCCATCCGTTTAGCAGGGGGCGGGGGGACTGAAGCTTTCTTT; d_call: TRBD1; clone_size: -; v_call: TRBV28; j_call: TRBJ1-1
cdr3_aa: CASCDRTSGYEQYF; cdr3_nt: TGTGCCAGCTGTGATCGGACTAGCGGGTACGAGCAGTACTTC; d_call: TRBD2; clone_size: -; v_call: TRBV2; j_call: TRBJ2-7
cdr3_aa: CASSLGTGGLRYGYTF; cdr3_nt: TGTGCCAGCAGCCTCGGGACAGGGGGCTTGAGGTATGGCTACACCTTC; d_call: TRBD1; clone_size: once; v_call: TRBV28; j_call: TRBJ1-2
cdr3_aa: CASRPRLAGVLGYF; cdr3_nt: TGTGCCAGCAGACCCCGACTAGCGGGAGTGTTGGGGTACTTC; d_call: TRBD2; clone_size: -; v_call: TRBV6-5; j_call: TRBJ2-7
cdr3_aa: CASSLGRSPYSGNTIYF; cdr3_nt: TGTGCCAGCAGCTTAGGGAGGTCACCCTACTCTGGAAACACCATATATTTT; d_call: -; clone_size: -; v_call: TRBV5-5; j_call: TRBJ1-3